A single sample gave rise to the 4 T cell receptor beta chains below, sequenced in a study of Ad26.COV2.S vaccination and SARS-CoV-2 variants (dated by TCRdb to the early 2020s). The library came from the immunoSEQ multiplex PCR assay. TCRdb stores this immuneACCESS table with in-frame sequences only. Part of the clones is absent; in the studies checked, under half of the shortfall reflects unresolved V genes, and no reason is known for the rest. This sample holds about 370,000 clones; around 89% were observed only once. Clones ranked in the top ten supply under 2% of the sample. The treatment or condition label corresponds to: around 19 received Ad26.COV2.S at low or high dose, single or two shots; about 5 received placebo; per-sample allocation not given. For vaccine and placebo recipients, the sequenced repertoires came from samples collected on day 63 after the first injection. The material sequenced was peripheral blood, taken in a trial of Ad26.COV2.S vaccine versus placebo. Receptor source: a person between 18 and 65 years old who received the Ad26.COV2.S COVID-19 vaccine or a placebo.

The CDR3 spells CASSPGPEGYEQYF. DNA of the CDR3: TGTGCCAGCAGTCCTGGGCCAGAAGGCTACGAGCAGTACTTC. The chain combines TRBV28 with TRBJ2-7, with D hard to call. The CDR3 contains 14 residues. The germline gives CDR1 MDHEN, CDR2 SYDVKM. The germline V and J ends were trimmed by 5 bases and 3 bases, with 14 bases remaining between them. The variable domain in full, with the rest retrieved from reference TRBV28 and TRBJ2-7, is DVKVTQSSRYLVKRTGEKVFLECVQDMDHENMFWYRQDPGLGLRLIYFSYDVKMKEKGDIPEGYSVSREKKERFSLILESASTNQTSMYLCASSPGPEGYEQYFGPGTRLTVT.

The rearrangement uses TRBV5-1 and TRBJ2-2; D tentatively fits TRBD1 or TRBD2 (5 bases each). CDR3 length: 16 residues. V was clipped by 3 bases and J by 5 bases, with 17 bases between them. The germline V gene has CDR1 SGHRS and CDR2 YFSETQ. The CDR3 nucleotides are TGCGCCAGCAGCTCACCTCCGGGGACGGGGACCGGGGAGCTGTTTTTT. Residues: CASSSPPGTGTGELFF.

V is TRBV6-5 and J is TRBJ2-5; possible D gene TRBD1, 6 bases. The CDR3 totals 14 residues. The V gene lost 2 bases and the J gene lost 2 bases, with 9 bases spanning the gap. Per the germline V gene, CDR1 is MNHEY and CDR2 is SVGAGI. Here the CDR3 reads CASSYGGQQETQYF. In nucleotides, the CDR3 is TGTGCCAGCAGTTACGGTGGACAGCAAGAGACCCAGTACTTC.

The chain carries TRBV5-6 and TRBJ2-2; D gene ambiguous. In germline, CDR1 is SGHDT, CDR2 YYEEEE. Trimming shortened V by 4 bases and J by 6 bases, and 7 bases separated the two germline ends. The CDR3 length is 12 residues. The CDR3 nucleotides read TGTGCCAGCAGCCCAAGGTCCGGGGAGCTGTTTTTT. This codes for CASSPRSGELFF.